The entry that follows covers one TCR beta chain sequence. Its matching antigen is unknown. TCR beta libraries were prepared from cDNA with unique molecular identifiers. Via MiXCR, TCRdb re-called the PCR reads, giving one row per CDR3 protein. The sample contains about 820,000 distinct CDR3 sequences, 53% of which appear only once. The data belong to a study of post-analysis software for immune sequencing data. General observations from the study: TRBV segments more frequent in patients than in controls numbered roughly 5 and included TRBV5-6, TRBV5-1 and TRBV20-1. When compared against controls, multiple sclerosis patients showed significantly lower normalized Chao1 diversity.

CDR3 size: 16 residues. The V gene's germline CDR1 is SGHRS and CDR2 YFSETQ. Trimming at V came to 0 bases and at J to 8 bases, leaving 6 bases not matched to a gene. The sample consisted of blood. This rearrangement joins TRBV5-1 to TRBJ1-4; 11 nucleotides match TRBD1. The clonotype comes from a girl aged 5-17 years with multiple sclerosis. The CDR3 region has the DNA TGCGCCAGCAGCTTGGCCGGGACAGGGGGTCCGGAAAAACTGTTTTTT. Translation gives CASSLAGTGGPEKLFF.